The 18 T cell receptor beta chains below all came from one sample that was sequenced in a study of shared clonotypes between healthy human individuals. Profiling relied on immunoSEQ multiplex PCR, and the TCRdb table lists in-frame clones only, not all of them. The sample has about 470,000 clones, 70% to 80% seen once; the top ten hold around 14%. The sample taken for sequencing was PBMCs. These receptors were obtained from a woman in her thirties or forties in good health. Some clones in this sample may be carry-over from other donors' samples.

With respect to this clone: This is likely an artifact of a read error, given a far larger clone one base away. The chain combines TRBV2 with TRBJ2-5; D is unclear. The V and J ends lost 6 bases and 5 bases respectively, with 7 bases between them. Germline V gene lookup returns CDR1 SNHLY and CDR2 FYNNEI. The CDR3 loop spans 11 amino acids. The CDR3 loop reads CASSPRETQYF. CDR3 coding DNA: TGTGCCAGCAGCCCGCGGGAGACCCAGTACTTC. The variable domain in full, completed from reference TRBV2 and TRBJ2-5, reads EPEVTQTPSHQVTQMGQEVILRCVPISNHLYFYWYRQILGQKVEFLVSFYNNEISEKSEIFDDQFSVERPDGSNFTLKIRSTKLEDSAMYFCASSPRETQYFGPGTRLLVL.

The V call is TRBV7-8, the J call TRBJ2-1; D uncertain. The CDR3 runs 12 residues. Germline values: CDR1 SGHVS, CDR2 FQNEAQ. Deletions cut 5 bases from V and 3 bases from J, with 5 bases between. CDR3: CASSPYYNEQFF. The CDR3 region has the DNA TGTGCCAGCAGCCCCTACTACAATGAGCAGTTCTTC.

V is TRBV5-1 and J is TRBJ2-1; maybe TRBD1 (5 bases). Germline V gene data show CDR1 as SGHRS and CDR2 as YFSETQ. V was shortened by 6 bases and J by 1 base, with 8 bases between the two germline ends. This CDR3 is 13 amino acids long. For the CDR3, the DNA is TGCGCCAGCATGGGGCCTTCCTACAATGAGCAGTTCTTC. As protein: CASMGPSYNEQFF.

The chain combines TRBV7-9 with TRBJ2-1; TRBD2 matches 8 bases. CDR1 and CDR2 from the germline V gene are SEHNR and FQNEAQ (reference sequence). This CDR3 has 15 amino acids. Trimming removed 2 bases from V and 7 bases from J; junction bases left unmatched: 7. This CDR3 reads CASSLPPRGGNEQFF. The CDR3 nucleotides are TGTGCCAGCAGCTTACCACCCCGGGGGGGGAATGAGCAGTTCTTC.

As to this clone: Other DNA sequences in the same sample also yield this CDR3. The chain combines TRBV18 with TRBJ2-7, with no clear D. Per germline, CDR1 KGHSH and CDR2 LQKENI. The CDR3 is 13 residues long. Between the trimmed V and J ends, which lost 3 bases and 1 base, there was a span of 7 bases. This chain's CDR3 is CASSPGSSYEQYF. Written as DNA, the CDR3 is TGTGCCAGCTCACCGGGCAGTTCCTACGAGCAGTACTTC.

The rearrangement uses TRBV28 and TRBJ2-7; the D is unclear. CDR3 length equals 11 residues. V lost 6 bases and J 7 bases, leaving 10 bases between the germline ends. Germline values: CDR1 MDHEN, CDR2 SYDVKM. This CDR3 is CASSYHREQYF. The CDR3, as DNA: TGTGCCAGCAGCTACCATCGAGAGCAGTACTTC.

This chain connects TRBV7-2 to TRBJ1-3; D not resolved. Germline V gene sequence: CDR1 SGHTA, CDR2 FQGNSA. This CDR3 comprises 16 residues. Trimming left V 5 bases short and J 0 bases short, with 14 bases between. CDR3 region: CASSPHIQSSGNTIYF. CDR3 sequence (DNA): TGTGCCAGCAGCCCACACATACAGAGCTCTGGAAACACCATATATTTT.

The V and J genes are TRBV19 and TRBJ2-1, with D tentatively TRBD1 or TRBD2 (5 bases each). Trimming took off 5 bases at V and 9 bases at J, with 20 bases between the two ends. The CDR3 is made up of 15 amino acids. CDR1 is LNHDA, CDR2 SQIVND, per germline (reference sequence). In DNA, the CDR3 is TGTGCCAGTAGTGTCCAGGGACCCGCGGGCACTGAGCAGTTCTTC. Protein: CASSVQGPAGTEQFF. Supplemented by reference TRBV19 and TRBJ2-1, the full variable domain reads DGGITQSPKYLFRKEGQNVTLSCEQNLNHDAMYWYRQDPGQGLRLIYYSQIVNDFQKGDIAEGYSVSREKKESFPLTVTSAQKNPTAFYLCASSVQGPAGTEQFFGPGTRLTVL.

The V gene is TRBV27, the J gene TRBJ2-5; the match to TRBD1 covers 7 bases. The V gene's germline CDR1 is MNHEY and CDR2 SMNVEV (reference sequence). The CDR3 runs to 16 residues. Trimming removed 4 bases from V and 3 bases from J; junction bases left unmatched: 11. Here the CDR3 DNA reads TGTGCCAGCAGTTCCCCGAGGACAGGCATAGAAGAGACCCAGTACTTC. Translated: CASSSPRTGIEETQYF.

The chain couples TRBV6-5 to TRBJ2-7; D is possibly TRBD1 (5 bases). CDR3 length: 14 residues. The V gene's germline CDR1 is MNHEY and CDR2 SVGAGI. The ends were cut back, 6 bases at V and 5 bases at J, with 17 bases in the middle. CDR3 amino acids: CASRLTGARDEQYF. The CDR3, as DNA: TGTGCCAGCAGGCTAACAGGAGCCCGGGACGAGCAGTACTTC.

The CDR3 sequence is CSVGTGEAYGYTF. The CDR3 DNA is TGCAGCGTCGGGACAGGGGAAGCCTATGGCTACACCTTC. V is TRBV29-1 and J is TRBJ1-2; 10 bases align to TRBD1. The germline gives CDR1 SQVTM, CDR2 ANQGSEA. There are 13 residues in the CDR3. V lost 6 bases and J lost 4; bases outside the gene matches: 5.

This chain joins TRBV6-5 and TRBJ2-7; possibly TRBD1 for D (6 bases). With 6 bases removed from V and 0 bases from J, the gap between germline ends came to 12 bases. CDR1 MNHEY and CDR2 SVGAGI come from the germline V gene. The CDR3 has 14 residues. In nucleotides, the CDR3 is TGTGCCAGCAGGGCCCCAGGGGTCTCCTACGAGCAGTACTTC. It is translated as CASRAPGVSYEQYF.

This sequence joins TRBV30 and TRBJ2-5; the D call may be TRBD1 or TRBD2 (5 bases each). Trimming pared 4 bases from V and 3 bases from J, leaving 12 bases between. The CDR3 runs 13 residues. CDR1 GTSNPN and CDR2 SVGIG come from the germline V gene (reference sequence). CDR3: CAWTGLGEETQYF. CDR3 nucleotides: TGTGCCTGGACGGGGCTGGGCGAAGAGACCCAGTACTTC.

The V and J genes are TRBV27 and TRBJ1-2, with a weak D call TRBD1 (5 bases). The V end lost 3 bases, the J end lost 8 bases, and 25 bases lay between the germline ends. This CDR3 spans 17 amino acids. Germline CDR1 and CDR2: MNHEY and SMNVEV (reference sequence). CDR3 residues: CASSLGDGRSPTGGYTF. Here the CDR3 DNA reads TGTGCCAGCAGTTTGGGGGACGGAAGGTCCCCCACGGGGGGCTACACCTTC.

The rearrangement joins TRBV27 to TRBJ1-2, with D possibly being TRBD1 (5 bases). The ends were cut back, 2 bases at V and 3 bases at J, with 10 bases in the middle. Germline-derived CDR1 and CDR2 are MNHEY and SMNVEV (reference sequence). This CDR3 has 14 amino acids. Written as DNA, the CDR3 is TGTGCCAGCAGTTTAGGTAGACAGCACTATGGCTACACCTTC. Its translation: CASSLGRQHYGYTF.

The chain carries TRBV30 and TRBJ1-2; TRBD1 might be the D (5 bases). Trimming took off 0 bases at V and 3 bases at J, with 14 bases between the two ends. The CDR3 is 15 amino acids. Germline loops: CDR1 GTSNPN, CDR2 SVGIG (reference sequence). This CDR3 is CAWSVPGTRDYGYTF. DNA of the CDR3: TGTGCCTGGAGTGTACCAGGGACGCGCGACTATGGCTACACCTTC.

The CDR3 DNA reads TGTGCCAGCAGCTTGACAGAGAAGCAGCCCCAGCATTTT. Amino acids: CASSLTEKQPQHF. The V call is TRBV7-2, the J call TRBJ1-5; D perhaps matches TRBD1 (5 bases). CDR1 is SGHTA and CDR2 is FQGNSA in the germline V gene. V was clipped by 3 bases and J by 7 bases, with 10 bases between them. This CDR3 comprises 13 residues.

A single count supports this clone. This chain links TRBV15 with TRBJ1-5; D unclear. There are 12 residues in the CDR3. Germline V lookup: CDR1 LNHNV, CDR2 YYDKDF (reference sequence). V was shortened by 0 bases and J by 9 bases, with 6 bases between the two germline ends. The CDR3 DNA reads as TGTGCCACCAGCAGAGATCAATCGCCCCAGCATTTT. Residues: CATSRDQSPQHF.